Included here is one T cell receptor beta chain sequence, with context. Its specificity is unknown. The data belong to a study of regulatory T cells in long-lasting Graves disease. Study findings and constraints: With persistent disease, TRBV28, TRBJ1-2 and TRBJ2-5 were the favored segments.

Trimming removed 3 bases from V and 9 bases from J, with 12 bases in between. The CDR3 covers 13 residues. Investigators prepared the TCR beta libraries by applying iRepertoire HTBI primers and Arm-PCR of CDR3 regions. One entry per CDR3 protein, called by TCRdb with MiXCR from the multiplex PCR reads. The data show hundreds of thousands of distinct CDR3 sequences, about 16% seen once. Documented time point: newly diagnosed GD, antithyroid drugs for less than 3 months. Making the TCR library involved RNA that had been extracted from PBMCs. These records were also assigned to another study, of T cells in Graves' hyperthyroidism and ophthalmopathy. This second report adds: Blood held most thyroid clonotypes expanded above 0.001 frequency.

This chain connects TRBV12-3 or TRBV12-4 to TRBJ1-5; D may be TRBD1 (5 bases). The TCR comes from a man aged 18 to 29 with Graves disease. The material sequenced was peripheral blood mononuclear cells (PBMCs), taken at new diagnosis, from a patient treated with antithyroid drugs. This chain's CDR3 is CASSFGGRGPQHF. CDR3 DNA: TGTGCCAGCAGTTTTGGGGGTCGTGGGCCCCAGCATTTT.